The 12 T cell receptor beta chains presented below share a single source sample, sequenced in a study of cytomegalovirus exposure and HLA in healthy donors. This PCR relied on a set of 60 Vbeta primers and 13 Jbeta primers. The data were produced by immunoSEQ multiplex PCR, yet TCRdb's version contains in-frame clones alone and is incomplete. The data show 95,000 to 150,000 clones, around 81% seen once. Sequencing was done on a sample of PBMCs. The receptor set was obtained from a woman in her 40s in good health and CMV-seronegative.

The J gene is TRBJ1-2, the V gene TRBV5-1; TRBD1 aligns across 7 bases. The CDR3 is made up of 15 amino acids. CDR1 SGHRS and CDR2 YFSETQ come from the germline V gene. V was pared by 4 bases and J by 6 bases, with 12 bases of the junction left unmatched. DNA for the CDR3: TGCGCCAGCAGCATTGACAGGGATTTCGTCCATGGCTACACCTTC. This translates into CASSIDRDFVHGYTF.

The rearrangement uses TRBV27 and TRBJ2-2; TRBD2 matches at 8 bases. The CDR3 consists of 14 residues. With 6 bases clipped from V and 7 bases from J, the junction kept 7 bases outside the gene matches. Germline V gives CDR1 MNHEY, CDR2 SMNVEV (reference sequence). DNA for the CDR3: TGTGCCAGCAGCCCAGCGGGAGCTAACGGGGAGCTGTTTTTT. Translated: CASSPAGANGELFF.

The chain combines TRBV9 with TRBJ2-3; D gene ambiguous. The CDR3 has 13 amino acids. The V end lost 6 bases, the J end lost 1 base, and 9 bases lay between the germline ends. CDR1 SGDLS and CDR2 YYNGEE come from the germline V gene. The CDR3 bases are TGTGCCAGCAAGCCCTCGGGCACAGATACGCAGTATTTT. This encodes CASKPSGTDTQYF.

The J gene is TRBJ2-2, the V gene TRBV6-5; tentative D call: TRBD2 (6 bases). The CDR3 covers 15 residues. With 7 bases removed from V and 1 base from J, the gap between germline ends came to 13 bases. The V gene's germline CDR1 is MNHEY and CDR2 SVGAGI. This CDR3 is CASKAGTGNTGELFF. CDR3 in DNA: TGTGCCAGCAAGGCCGGGACTGGGAACACCGGGGAGCTGTTTTTT.

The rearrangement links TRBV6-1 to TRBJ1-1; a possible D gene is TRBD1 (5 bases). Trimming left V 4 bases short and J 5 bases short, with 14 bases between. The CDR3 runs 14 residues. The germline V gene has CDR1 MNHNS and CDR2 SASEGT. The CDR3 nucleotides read TGTGCCAGCAGTGTATGGAGGGGATATACTGAAGCTTTCTTT. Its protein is CASSVWRGYTEAFF.

The CDR3 protein is CASSAGESYNSPLHF. Here the CDR3 DNA reads TGCGCCAGCAGCGCCGGGGAGTCCTATAATTCACCCCTCCACTTT. V is TRBV5-1 and J is TRBJ1-6; D is uncertain. The CDR3 extends over 15 amino acids. Germline V CDR1 and CDR2: SGHRS, YFSETQ. V lost 4 bases, J lost 1 base, and 9 bases lay in between. The whole variable domain, filled in from reference TRBV5-1 and TRBJ1-6, reads KAGVTQTPRYLIKTRGQQVTLSCSPISGHRSVSWYQQTPGQGLQFLFEYFSETQRNKGNFPGRFSGRQFSNSRSEMNVSTLELGDSALYLCASSAGESYNSPLHFGNGTRLTVT.

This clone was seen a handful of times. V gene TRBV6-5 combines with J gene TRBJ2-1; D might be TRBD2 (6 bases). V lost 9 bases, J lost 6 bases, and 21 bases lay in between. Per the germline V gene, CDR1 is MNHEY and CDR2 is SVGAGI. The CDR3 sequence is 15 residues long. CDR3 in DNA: TGTGCCAGTACTCCCCGCCTAGCGTCTCCCAATGAGCAGTTCTTC. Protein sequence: CASTPRLASPNEQFF.

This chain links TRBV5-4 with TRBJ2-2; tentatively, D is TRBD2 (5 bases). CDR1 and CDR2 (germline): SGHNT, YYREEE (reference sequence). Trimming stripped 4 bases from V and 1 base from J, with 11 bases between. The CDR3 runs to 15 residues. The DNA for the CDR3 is TGTGCCAGCAGCCCTAGCATACAGAACACCGGGGAGCTGTTTTTT. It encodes CASSPSIQNTGELFF.

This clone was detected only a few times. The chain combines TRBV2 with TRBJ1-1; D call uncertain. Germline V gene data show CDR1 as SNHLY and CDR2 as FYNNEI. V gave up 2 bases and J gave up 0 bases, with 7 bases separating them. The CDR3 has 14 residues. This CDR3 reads CASSENPLNTEAFF. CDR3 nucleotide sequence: TGTGCCAGCAGTGAAAATCCATTGAACACTGAAGCTTTCTTT. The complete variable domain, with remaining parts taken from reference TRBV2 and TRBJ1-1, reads EPEVTQTPSHQVTQMGQEVILRCVPISNHLYFYWYRQILGQKVEFLVSFYNNEISEKSEIFDDQFSVERPDGSNFTLKIRSTKLEDSAMYFCASSENPLNTEAFFGQGTRLTVV.

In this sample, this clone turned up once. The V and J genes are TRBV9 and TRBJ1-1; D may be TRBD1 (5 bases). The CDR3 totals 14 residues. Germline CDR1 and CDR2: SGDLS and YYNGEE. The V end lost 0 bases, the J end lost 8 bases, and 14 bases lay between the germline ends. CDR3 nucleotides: TGTGCCAGCAGCGTAGGACAGTCCGAATACGAAGCTTTCTTT. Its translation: CASSVGQSEYEAFF.

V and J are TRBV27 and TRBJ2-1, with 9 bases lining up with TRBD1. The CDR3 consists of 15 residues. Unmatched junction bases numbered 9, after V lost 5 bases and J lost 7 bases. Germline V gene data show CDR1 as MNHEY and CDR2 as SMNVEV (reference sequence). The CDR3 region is CASSPRGQGLNEQFF. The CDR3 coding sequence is TGTGCCAGCAGTCCCCGCGGACAGGGGCTAAATGAGCAGTTCTTC.

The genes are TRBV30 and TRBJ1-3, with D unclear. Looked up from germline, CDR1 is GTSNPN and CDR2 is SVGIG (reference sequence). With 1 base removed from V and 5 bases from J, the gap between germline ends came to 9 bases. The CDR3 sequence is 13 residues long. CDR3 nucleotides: TGTGCCTGGAGTGGTGGAGGTAGAAACACCATATATTTT. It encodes CAWSGGGRNTIYF.